This T cell receptor beta chain was retrieved from a study of cytomegalovirus exposure and HLA in healthy donors. Study conclusions and caveats: Certain indistinguishable V segments, among them TRBV6-2 and TRBV6-3, were excluded. The study put under 200 TCR beta chains on its list as cytomegalovirus-associated. Earlier analysis looked at TCR beta V segments, and most were productive about 90% or about 30% of the time.

As regards this clone: Its antigen is still unknown.

Germline loops: CDR1 MNHNY, CDR2 SVGAGI (reference sequence). The CDR3 extends over 10 amino acids. The study ran its PCR with 60 Vbeta and 13 Jbeta primers. The method was immunoSEQ multiplex PCR; TCRdb's version includes in-frame clones alone and lacks a portion of them. The sample has around 200,000 clones; over 70% are singletons. This clonotype was obtained from a woman aged 55-70 years in good health and CMV-seropositive. The chain joins TRBV6-6 to TRBJ1-5, with TRBD1 matching over 7 bases. The sample consisted of PBMCs. The CDR3 protein is CRGPNQPQHF. The CDR3 DNA sequence: TGTAGGGGGCCCAATCAGCCCCAGCATTTT.